These 6 T cell receptor beta chains originate from one sample sequenced in a study of blood T cell repertoires in COVID-19. TCRdb's table, derived via immunoSEQ multiplex PCR, lists solely in-frame clones and lacks some. The sample consists of approximately 300,000 clones, roughly 90% of them appearing once. The sequenced sample was peripheral blood. Receptors originate from a woman aged 30 to 39 with COVID-19, enrolled during active disease.

CDR3 DNA sequence: TGTGCCAGCAGTTTTCGGACAGGCTCCTACGAGCAGTACTTC. Residues: CASSFRTGSYEQYF. This chain uses TRBV28 with TRBJ2-7, with 7 bases lining up with TRBD1. The CDR3 length is 14 residues. CDR1 is MDHEN, CDR2 SYDVKM, per germline. With 3 bases clipped from V and 0 bases from J, the junction kept 2 bases outside the gene matches. Based on the CDR3 plus reference TRBV28 and TRBJ2-7, the full variable domain is DVKVTQSSRYLVKRTGEKVFLECVQDMDHENMFWYRQDPGLGLRLIYFSYDVKMKEKGDIPEGYSVSREKKERFSLILESASTNQTSMYLCASSFRTGSYEQYFGPGTRLTVT.

The gene calls are TRBV5-4 and TRBJ1-6; 10 positions agree with TRBD1. Per the germline V gene, CDR1 is SGHNT and CDR2 is YYREEE (reference sequence). This CDR3 region has 13 residues. Unmatched junction bases numbered 0, after V lost 5 bases and J lost 7 bases. The CDR3 spells CASRGQGNSPLHF. DNA of the CDR3: TGTGCCAGCAGGGGACAGGGGAATTCACCCCTCCACTTT.

This chain connects TRBV19 to TRBJ2-1; D is ambiguous. The CDR3 sequence is 12 residues long. CDR1 is LNHDA, CDR2 SQIVND, per germline (reference sequence). V lost 3 bases, J lost 10 bases, and 10 bases lay in between. The CDR3 sequence is CASSIPFGEQFF. CDR3 bases: TGTGCCAGTAGTATTCCTTTCGGGGAGCAGTTCTTC.

The rearrangement links TRBV4-2 to TRBJ1-2; 10 nucleotides match TRBD1. This CDR3 is built from 15 residues. V was pared by 2 bases and J by 4 bases, with 4 bases of the junction left unmatched. In germline, CDR1 is LGHNA, CDR2 YNFKEQ. CDR3 DNA sequence: TGTGCCAGCAGCCAAAGGACAGGGGGTGGCTATGGCTACACCTTC. This sequence encodes CASSQRTGGGYGYTF.

This rearrangement joins TRBV2 to TRBJ2-7, with D unclear. Between the trimmed V and J ends, which lost 1 base and 4 bases, there was a span of 11 bases. The CDR3 spans 14 residues. Looked up from germline, CDR1 is SNHLY and CDR2 is FYNNEI. This CDR3 reads CASSEGGRGYEQYF. CDR3 nucleotide sequence: TGTGCCAGCAGTGAAGGCGGCAGAGGTTACGAGCAGTACTTC.

J is TRBJ2-2 and V is TRBV5-1; D uncertain. The CDR3 sequence is 13 residues long. V dropped 0 bases and J dropped 4 bases, with 4 bases sitting between them. The V gene's germline CDR1 is SGHRS and CDR2 YFSETQ. The chain's CDR3 is CASSLGGTGELFF. Written as DNA, the CDR3 is TGCGCCAGCAGCTTGGGCGGCACCGGGGAGCTGTTTTTT.